This TCR beta chain was captured by sequencing in a study of T-cell memory formation after mild COVID-19 (TCRdb year 2021). Regarding the research as a whole: TCR sequence clusters from the two donors were found to be largely donor specific. In a couple of donors, T-cell clones that expanded and contracted after mild COVID-19 were tracked by sequencing TCRalpha and TCRbeta repertoires over time. Two young, previously healthy adult volunteers made up the cohort, one male and one female.

The run used an Illumina NovaSeq 6000. TCRalpha and TCRbeta cDNA libraries were constructed by 5'RACE with constant-segment primers, with sample barcodes and unique molecular identifiers being introduced. Trizol reagent was used to extract RNA from every sample. Library amplification was performed in two PCR steps, and a second sample barcode and Illumina TruSeq adapters were introduced in the second step. The libraries were sequenced on an Illumina NovaSeq using 2 x 150 bp paired-end reads. The authors' analysis ran thus. Reads were demultiplexed and collapsed into UMI-guided consensus sequences with migec v1.2.7. Using mixcr v2.1.11, the UMI consensuses were aligned to TRA and TRB V and J templates and assembled into clonotypes. Expanded or contracted clonotypes were those called significant by both edgeR and NoisET, with noise models trained on biological replicates. For edgeR calls, the thresholds were a false discovery rate-adjusted p below 0.01 and a log2 fold-change of 1. As an exploratory analysis of dynamics, max-normalized trajectories of the 1000 most abundant clonotypes were examined with PCA combined with hierarchical clustering. Separately sequenced CD4+ and CD8+ repertoires were used to assign the CD4 or CD8 phenotype of responding clones. TCRdb's own reprocessing of the public reads used fastp at Q25 and MiXCR and kept productive beta chains. Here each entry gathers all rows of one CDR3 protein and keeps the most common genes and DNA. The V and J calls, along with clone size, are taken from TCRdb and not from the paper's own processing. This sample gives some 410,000 distinct CDR3 sequences in total; under 25% of them show up just once. Over 10% of the sample is held by the ten biggest clonotypes.

This clonotype was seen more than once but under ten times. Its antigen is unknown. No much larger clone is present one base from it, and per-base qualities are unavailable. Ficoll-Paque density gradient centrifugation was used to isolate PBMCs. General findings and caveats noted by the study authors: Contracting CD4+ clones turned up mainly in the CM and EM memory subsets, whereas EMRA was where CD8+ clones were enriched. The study included only a couple of mild cases, and larger cohorts that include severe cases with pre-infection samples were judged to be necessary. SARS-CoV-2 specificity of the second-wave clones peaking on day 37 was not confirmed. The detection of some responding clones in pre-infection memory suggests that pre-existing cross-reactive memory T cells joined the SARS-CoV-2 response. Clones contracting from day 15 to 85 had balanced CD4/CD8 phenotypes, while a second wave expanding from day 15 to 37 was biased towards CD4+.

The receptor comes from an adult woman who had mild COVID-19 (a few samples of this study predate the infection). The sample titles of this study are shuffled in the database, so cell type and time point are left out; the donor was told from shared clones. The specimen was PBMCs or a T cell subset sorted from them (not recorded which).

The bases read TGTGCCAGCCGGTGGTCATGGGGCACTGAAGCTTTCTTT. This gives the protein CASRWSWGTEAFF. The rearrangement combines TRBV25-1 with TRBJ1-1, with the D gene not confidently named. The CDR3 covers 13 residues, taking in both the cysteine and the phenylalanine. Only CDR3 DNA remains: 39 bases, in frame from the first base. The germline V gene supplies CDR1 MGHDK and CDR2 SYGVNS. A distance of 14 bases separates the germline ends of V and J, which lose 8 bases and 4 bases respectively.